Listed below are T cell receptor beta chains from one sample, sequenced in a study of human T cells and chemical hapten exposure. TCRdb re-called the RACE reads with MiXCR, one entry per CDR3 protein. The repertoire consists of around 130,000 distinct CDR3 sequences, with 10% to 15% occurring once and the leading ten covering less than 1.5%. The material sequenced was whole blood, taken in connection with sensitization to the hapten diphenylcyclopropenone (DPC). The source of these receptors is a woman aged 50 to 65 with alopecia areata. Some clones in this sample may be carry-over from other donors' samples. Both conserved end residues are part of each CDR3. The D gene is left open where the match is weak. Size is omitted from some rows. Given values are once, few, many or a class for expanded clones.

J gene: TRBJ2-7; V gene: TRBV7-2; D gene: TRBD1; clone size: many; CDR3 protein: CASSLYQHGQVPYEQYF; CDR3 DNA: TGTGCCAGCAGCCTCTACCAGCACGGACAGGTCCCCTACGAGCAGTACTTC
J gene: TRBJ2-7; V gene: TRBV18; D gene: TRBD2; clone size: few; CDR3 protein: CASSKGLAGRSSYEQYF; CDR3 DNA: TGTGCCAGCTCAAAGGGACTAGCGGGCAGAAGCTCCTACGAGCAGTACTTC
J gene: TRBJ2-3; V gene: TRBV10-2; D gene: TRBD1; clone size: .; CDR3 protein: CASGTGGSTDTQYF; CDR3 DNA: TGCGCCAGCGGGACAGGGGGAAGCACAGATACGCAGTATTTT
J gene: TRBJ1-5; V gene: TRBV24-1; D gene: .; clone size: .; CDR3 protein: CATSDPRGSNQPQHF; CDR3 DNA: TGTGCCACCAGTGACCCCCGTGGTAGCAATCAGCCCCAGCATTTT
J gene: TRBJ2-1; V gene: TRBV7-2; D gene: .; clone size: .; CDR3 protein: CASSLFGNEQFF; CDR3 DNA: TGTGCCAGCAGCTTATTCGGAAATGAGCAGTTCTTC
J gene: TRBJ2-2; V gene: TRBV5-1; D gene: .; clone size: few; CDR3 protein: CASSFRTANTGELFF; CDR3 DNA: TGCGCCAGCAGCTTTAGGACAGCGAACACCGGGGAGCTGTTTTTT
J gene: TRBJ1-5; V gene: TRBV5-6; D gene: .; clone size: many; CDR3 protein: CASSLGRLNQPQHF; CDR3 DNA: TGTGCCAGCAGCTTGGGTCGTCTCAATCAGCCCCAGCATTTT
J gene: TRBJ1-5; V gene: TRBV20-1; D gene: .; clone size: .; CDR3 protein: CSVSPEPRRNQPQHF; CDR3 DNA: TGCAGTGTTAGCCCGGAACCCCGTCGAAATCAGCCCCAGCATTTT
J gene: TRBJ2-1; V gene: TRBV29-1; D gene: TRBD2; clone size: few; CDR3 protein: CSGTSGRNEQFF; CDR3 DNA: TGCAGCGGGACTAGCGGGAGGAATGAGCAGTTCTTC
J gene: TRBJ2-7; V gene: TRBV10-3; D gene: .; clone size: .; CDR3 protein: CAISDRVYEQYF; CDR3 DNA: TGTGCCATCAGTGACAGGGTATACGAGCAGTACTTC
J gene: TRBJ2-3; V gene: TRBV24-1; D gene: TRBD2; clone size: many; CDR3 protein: CATSNSLAGVGVDTQYF; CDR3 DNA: TGTGCCACCAGTAATTCCCTAGCGGGAGTGGGGGTAGATACGCAGTATTTT
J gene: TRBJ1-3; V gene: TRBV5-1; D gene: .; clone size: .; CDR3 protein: CASSLAQGSGNTIYF; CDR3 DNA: TGCGCCAGCAGCTTGGCCCAGGGCTCTGGAAACACCATATATTTT
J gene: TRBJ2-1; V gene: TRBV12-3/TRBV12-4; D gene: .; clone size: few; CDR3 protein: CASSPGGFSYNEQFF; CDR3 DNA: TGTGCCAGCAGCCCTGGGGGTTTCTCCTACAATGAGCAGTTCTTC
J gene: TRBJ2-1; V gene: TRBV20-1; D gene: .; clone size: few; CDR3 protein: CSANHGLNNEQFF; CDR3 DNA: TGCAGTGCTAACCATGGACTGAACAATGAGCAGTTCTTC
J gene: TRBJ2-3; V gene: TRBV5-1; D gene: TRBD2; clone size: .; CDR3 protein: CASSPREAPGDTQYF; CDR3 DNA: TGCGCCAGCAGCCCGCGGGAGGCCCCGGGAGATACGCAGTATTTT
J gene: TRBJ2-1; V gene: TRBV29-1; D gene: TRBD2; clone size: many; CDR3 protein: CSVASGRAGSLMNEQFF; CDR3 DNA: TGCAGCGTGGCTAGCGGGAGGGCCGGGAGTCTTATGAATGAGCAGTTCTTC
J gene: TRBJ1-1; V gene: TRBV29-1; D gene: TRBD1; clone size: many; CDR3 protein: CSVDRGIRTEAFF; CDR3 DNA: TGCAGCGTGGACAGGGGGATTCGCACTGAAGCTTTCTTT
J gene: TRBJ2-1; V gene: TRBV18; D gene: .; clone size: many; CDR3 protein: CASSLGTHNEQFF; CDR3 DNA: TGTGCCAGCTCACTCGGGACCCACAATGAGCAGTTCTTC
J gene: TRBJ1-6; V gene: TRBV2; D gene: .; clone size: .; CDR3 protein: CAGRGTGASPLHF; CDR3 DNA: TGTGCCGGACGAGGGACGGGAGCTTCACCCCTCCACTTT
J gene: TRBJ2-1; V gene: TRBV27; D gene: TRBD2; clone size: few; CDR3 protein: CASSPAGTIYNEQFF; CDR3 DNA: TGTGCCAGCAGTCCCGCCGGGACTATCTACAATGAGCAGTTCTTC
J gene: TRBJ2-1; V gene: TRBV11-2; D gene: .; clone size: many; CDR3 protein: CASSLDRTGNEQFF; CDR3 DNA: TGTGCCAGCAGCTTAGATCGGACTGGGAATGAGCAGTTCTTC
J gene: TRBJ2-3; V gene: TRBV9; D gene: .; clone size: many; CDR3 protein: CASSGDPGGADTQYF; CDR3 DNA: TGTGCCAGCAGCGGCGACCCCGGCGGGGCAGATACGCAGTATTTT
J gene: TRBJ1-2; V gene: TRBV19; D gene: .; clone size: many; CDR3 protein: CASSNPRHRSGPYYGYTF; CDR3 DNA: TGTGCCAGTAGTAACCCCCGTCATCGTTCCGGGCCCTACTATGGCTACACCTTC
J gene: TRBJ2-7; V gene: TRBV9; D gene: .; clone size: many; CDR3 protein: CASSPQGTTYEQYF; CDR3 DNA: TGTGCCAGCAGCCCGCAGGGGACCACCTACGAGCAGTACTTC
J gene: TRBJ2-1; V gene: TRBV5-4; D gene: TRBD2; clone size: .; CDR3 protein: CASSLLGTSGINEQFF; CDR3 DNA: TGTGCCAGCAGCTTGCTTGGGACTAGCGGGATCAATGAGCAGTTCTTC
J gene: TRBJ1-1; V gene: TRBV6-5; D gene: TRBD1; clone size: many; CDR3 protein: CASRRTGGDTEAFF; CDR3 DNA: TGTGCCAGCAGGAGGACAGGGGGTGATACTGAAGCTTTCTTT
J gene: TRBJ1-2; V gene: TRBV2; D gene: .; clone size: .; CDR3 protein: CASSVLADSGYTF; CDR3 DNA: TGTGCCAGCAGTGTGTTGGCAGATAGTGGCTACACCTTC
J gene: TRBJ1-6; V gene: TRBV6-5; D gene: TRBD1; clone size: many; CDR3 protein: CASSYYRGLGLSPLHF; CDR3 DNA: TGTGCCAGCAGTTACTACAGGGGGCTGGGTCTTTCACCCCTCCACTTT
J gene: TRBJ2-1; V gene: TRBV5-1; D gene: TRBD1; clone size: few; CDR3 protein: CASSFSTGGSYNEQFF; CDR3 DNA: TGCGCCAGCAGCTTTTCGACAGGGGGCTCCTACAATGAGCAGTTCTTC
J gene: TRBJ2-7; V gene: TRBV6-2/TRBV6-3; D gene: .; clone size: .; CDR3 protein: CASSYPDGSYEQYF; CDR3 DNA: TGTGCCAGCAGTTACCCCGACGGATCCTACGAGCAGTACTTC
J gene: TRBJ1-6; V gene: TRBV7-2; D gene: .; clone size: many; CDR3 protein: CASSPGSHNSPLHF; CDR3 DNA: TGTGCCAGCAGCCCGGGGTCGCATAATTCACCCCTCCACTTT
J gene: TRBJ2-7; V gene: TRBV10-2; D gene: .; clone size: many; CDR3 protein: CASSVQQVGSYEQYF; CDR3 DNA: TGCGCCAGCAGTGTCCAACAGGTGGGATCTTACGAGCAGTACTTC
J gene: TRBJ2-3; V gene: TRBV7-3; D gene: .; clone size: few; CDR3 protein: CASSPGGPDTQYF; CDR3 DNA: TGTGCCAGCAGCCCCGGGGGCCCAGATACGCAGTATTTT
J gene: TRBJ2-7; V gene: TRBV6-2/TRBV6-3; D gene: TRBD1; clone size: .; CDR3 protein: CASSYSPGTGSEQYF; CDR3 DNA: TGTGCCAGCAGTTACTCCCCCGGGACAGGTTCCGAGCAGTACTTC
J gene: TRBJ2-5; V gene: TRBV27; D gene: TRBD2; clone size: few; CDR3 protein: CASSSSGRAWETQYF; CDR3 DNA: TGTGCCAGCAGTTCTAGCGGGAGGGCCTGGGAGACCCAGTACTTC
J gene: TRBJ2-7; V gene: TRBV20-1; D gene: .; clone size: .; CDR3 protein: CSANRELYEQYF; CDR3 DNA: TGCAGTGCTAACAGAGAACTCTACGAGCAGTACTTC
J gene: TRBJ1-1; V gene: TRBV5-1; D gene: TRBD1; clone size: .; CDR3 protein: CASSLQGRTEAFF; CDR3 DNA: TGCGCCAGCAGCTTACAGGGGAGGACTGAAGCTTTCTTT
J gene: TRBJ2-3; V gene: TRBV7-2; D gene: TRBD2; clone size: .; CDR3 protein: CASSWAGGLIPPQDTQYF; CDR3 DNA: TGTGCCAGCAGCTGGGCGGGGGGACTAATCCCCCCTCAAGATACGCAGTATTTT
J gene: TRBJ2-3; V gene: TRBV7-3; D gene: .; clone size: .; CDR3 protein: CASSLGTGSTDTQYF; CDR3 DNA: TGTGCCAGCAGCTTAGGGACTGGTAGCACAGATACGCAGTATTTT
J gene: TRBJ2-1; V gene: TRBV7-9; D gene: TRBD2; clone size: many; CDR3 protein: CATRSGRSGEQFF; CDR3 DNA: TGTGCCACCCGGAGCGGGAGGAGCGGTGAGCAGTTCTTC
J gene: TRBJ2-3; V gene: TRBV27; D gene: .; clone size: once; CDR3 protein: CASRGAGAGLTDTQYF; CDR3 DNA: TGTGCCAGCAGAGGGGCGGGTGCTGGGCTCACAGATACGCAGTATTTT